This entry features one TCR beta chain sequence. These data are taken from a study of shared clonotypes between healthy human individuals. Unmatched junction bases numbered 7, after V lost 5 bases and J lost 6 bases. The CDR3 totals 16 residues. Germline lookup yields CDR1 MNHEY and CDR2 SMNVEV (reference sequence). Positively selected for CCR7, the CD45RO-negative cells used as naive CD8 cells excluded terminally differentiated effector memory CD45RA+ cells. The table came from immunoSEQ multiplex PCR; TCRdb's copy has only in-frame clones and leaves some out. The table has hundreds of thousands of clones, 95% seen once.

Sequenced sample: naive CD8+ T cells sorted from blood. The sequence was obtained from a woman in her 30s in good health. The J gene is TRBJ2-2, the V gene TRBV27, with 12 bases aligning to TRBD2. CDR3 protein: CASSPGLAGWAGELFF. CDR3 DNA sequence: TGTGCCAGCAGTCCCGGACTAGCGGGGTGGGCCGGGGAGCTGTTTTTT.